The 2 T cell receptor beta chains below were found in one sample sequenced in a study of T cells in localized non-small cell lung cancer. Some clones are missing from TCRdb's copy, which holds only in-frame ones; the method was immunoSEQ multiplex PCR. The sample holds under 95,000 clones, around 80% seen once. The material was peripheral blood, obtained before any cancer treatment. These TCRs come from a female donor over 55 with stage I lung adenocarcinoma.

This clone was observed a handful of times. The genes are TRBV30 and TRBJ1-3; D call uncertain. Looked up from germline, CDR1 is GTSNPN and CDR2 is SVGIG (reference sequence). The CDR3 has 13 residues. The germline V and J ends were trimmed by 4 bases and 4 bases, with 11 bases remaining between them. The CDR3 bases are TGTGCCTGGACCGTATCGGGGGGAAACACCATATATTTT. It translates to CAWTVSGGNTIYF.

This clone was detected a few times. V and J are TRBV7-9 and TRBJ2-3; TRBD2 agrees at 7 bases. The CDR3 is made up of 17 amino acids. V lost 4 bases, J lost 2 bases, and 12 bases stayed unmatched. Germline CDR1 and CDR2: SEHNR and FQNEAQ (reference sequence). The CDR3, as DNA: TGTGCCAGCAGCTCCGAACTAGCGCTGCCAATCACAGATACGCAGTATTTT. Amino acids: CASSSELALPITDTQYF.